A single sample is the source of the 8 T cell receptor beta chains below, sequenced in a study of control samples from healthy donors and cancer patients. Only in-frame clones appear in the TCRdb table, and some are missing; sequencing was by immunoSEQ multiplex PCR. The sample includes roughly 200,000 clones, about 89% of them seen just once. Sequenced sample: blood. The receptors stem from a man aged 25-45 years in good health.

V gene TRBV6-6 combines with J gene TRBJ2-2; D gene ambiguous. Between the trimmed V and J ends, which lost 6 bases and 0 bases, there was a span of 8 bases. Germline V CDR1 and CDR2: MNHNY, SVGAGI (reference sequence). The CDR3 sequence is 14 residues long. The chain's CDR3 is CASSWFANTGELFF. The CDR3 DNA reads TGTGCCAGCAGCTGGTTCGCGAACACCGGGGAGCTGTTTTTT.

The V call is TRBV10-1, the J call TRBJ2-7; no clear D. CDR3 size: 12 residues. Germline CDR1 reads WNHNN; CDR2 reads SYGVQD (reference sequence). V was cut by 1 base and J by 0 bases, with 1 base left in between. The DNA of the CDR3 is TGCGCCAGCAGTGAGTACTCCTACGAGCAGTACTTC. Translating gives CASSEYSYEQYF.

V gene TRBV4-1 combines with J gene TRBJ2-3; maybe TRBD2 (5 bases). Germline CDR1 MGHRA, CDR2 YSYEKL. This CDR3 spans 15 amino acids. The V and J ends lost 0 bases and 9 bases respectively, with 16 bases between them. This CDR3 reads CASSQDAGGSGTQYF. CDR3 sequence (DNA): TGCGCCAGCAGCCAAGATGCGGGCGGGTCCGGGACGCAGTATTTT.

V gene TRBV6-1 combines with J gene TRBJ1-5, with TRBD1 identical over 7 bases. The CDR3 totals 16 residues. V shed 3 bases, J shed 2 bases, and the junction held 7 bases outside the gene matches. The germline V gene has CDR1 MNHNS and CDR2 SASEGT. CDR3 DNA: TGTGCCAGCAGTGAGGGGGACAGTACGGGCAATCAGCCCCAGCATTTT. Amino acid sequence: CASSEGDSTGNQPQHF.

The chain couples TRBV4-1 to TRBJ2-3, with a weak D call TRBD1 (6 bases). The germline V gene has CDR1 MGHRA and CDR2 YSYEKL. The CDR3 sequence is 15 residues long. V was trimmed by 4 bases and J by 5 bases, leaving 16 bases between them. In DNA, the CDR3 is TGCGCCAGCAGCCCCTCGTGGGGGCCGATAGATACGCAGTATTTT. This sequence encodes CASSPSWGPIDTQYF.

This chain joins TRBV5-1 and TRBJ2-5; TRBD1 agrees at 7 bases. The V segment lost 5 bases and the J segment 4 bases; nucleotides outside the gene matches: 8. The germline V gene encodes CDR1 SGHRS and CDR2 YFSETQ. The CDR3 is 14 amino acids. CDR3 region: CASRVIQGLETQYF. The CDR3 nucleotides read TGCGCCAGCAGGGTGATACAGGGGTTAGAGACCCAGTACTTC. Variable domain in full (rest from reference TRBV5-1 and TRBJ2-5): KAGVTQTPRYLIKTRGQQVTLSCSPISGHRSVSWYQQTPGQGLQFLFEYFSETQRNKGNFPGRFSGRQFSNSRSEMNVSTLELGDSALYLCASRVIQGLETQYFGPGTRLLVL.

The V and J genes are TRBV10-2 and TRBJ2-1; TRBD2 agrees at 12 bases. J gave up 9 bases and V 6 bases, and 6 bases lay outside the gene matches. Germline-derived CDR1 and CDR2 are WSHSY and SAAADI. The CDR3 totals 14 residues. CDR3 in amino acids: CASRGSGLAGEQFF. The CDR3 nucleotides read TGCGCCAGCAGGGGGTCGGGACTAGCGGGTGAGCAGTTCTTC.

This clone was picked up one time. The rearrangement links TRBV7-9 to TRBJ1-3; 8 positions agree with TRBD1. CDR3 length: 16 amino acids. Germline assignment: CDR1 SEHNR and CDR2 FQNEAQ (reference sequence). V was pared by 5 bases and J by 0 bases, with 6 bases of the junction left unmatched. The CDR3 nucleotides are TGTGCCAGCAGCCCGGGACAGGACCTCTCTGGAAACACCATATATTTT. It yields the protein CASSPGQDLSGNTIYF. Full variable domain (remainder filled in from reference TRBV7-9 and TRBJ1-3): DTGVSQNPRHKITKRGQNVTFRCDPISEHNRLYWYRQTLGQGPEFLTYFQNEAQLEKSRLLSDRFSAERPKGSFSTLEIQRTEQGDSAMYLCASSPGQDLSGNTIYFGEGSWLTVV.